This T cell receptor (beta chain) originates from a study of CXCR3-negative and CXCR3-positive naive CD8 T cells. General study results and limits: Both naive subsets had comparably high diversity; memory CD8+ cells much lower. TRB CDR3 hydrophobicity was greater in CXCR3-positive naive cells than in CXCR3-negative naive cells. CXCR3 levels fell partly with cryopreservation; most assays relied on fresh PBMCs.

Remarks on this clonotype: Its cognate antigen is unknown.

Researchers reported sorting every CD8+ T cell subset in triplicate, 300,000 to 350,000 cells per sort. Germline CDR1 is SEHNR and CDR2 is FQNEAQ (reference sequence). The CDR3 loop spans 17 amino acids. 5' RACE that incorporated UMI labels was used to prepare the TRB cDNA libraries. TCRdb re-called the 5' RACE reads, yielding one record per CDR3 amino acid sequence without DNA. Its listing shows tens of thousands of distinct CDR3 sequences. Source material: naive CXCR3+ CD8+ T cells from blood. The subset here: CD45RO-CCR7+CD27+CD95- naive CD8+ T cells expressing CXCR3 (TNR3+). The rearrangement links TRBV7-9 to TRBJ2-1; TCRdb outputs TRBD2, but without DNA this stays unchecked. The sequence derives from a human donor in good health. Some clones in this sample may be carry-over from other donors' samples. CDR3 residues: CASSPAGGIRNYNEQFF.